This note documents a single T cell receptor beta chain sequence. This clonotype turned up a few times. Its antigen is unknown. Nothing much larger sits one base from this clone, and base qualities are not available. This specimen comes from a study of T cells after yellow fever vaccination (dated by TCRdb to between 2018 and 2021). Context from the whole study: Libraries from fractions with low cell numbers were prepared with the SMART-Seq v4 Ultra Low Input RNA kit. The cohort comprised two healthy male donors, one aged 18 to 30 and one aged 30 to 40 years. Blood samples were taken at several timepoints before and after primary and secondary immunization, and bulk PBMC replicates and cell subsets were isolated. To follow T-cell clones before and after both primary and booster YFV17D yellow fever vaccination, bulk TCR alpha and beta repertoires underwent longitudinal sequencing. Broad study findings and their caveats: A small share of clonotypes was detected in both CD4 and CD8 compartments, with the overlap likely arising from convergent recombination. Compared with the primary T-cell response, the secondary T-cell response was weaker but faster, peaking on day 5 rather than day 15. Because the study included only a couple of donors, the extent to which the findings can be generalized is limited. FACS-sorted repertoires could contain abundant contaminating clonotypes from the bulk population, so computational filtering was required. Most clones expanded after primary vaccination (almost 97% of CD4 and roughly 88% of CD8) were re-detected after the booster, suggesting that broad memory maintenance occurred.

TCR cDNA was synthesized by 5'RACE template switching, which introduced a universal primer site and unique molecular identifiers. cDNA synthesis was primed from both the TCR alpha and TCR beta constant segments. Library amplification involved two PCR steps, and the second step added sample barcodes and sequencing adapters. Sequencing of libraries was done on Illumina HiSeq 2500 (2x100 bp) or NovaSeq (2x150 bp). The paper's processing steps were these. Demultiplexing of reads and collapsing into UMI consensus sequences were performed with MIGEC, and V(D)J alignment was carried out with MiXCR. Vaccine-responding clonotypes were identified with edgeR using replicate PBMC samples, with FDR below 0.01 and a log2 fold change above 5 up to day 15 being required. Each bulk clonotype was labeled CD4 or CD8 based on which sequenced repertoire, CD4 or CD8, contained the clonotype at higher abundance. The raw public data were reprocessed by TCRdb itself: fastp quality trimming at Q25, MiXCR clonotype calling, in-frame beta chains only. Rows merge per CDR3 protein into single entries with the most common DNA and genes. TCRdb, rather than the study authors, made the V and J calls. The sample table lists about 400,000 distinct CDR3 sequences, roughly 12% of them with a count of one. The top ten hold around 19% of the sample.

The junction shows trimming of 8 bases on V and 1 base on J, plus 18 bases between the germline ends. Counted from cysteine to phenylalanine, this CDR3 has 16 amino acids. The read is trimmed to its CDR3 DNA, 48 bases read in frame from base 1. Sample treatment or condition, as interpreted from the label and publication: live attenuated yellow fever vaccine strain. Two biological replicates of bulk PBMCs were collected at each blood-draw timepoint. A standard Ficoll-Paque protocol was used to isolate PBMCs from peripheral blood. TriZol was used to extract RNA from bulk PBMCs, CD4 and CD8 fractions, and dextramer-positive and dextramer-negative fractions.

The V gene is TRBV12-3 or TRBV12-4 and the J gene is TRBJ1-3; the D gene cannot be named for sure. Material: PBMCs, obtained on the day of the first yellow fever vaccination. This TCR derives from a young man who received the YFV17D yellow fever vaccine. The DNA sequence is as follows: TGTGCCAGCCAACTGGGCAGGATACCTTCTGGAAACACCATATATTTT. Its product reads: CASQLGRIPSGNTIYF.